The T cell receptor (beta chain) described here comes from a study of T cells after yellow fever vaccination. About the research overall: Preparation of fractions with low cell numbers was performed using SMART-Seq v4 Ultra Low Input. Study conclusions and caveats: Of the clonotypes, a small share occurred in both CD4 and CD8 compartments. One caveat is that FACS-sorted repertoires could contain abundant clonotypes contaminating from the bulk population.

As concerns this clonotype: The antigen is unknown.

Germline CDR1 is SGDLS and CDR2 is YYNGEE. V gave up 3 bases and J gave up 3 bases; unmatched junction bases: 5. This CDR3 comprises 15 residues. TCRdb re-called the 5' RACE reads through MiXCR, storing one row per CDR3 protein. The sample records just under 600,000 distinct CDR3 sequences, approximately 13% being singletons. The starting material was PBMCs, obtained on the day of the yellow fever booster vaccination. The clonotype comes from a man between 25 and 39 years old who received the YFV17D yellow fever vaccine. The chain recombines TRBV9 with TRBJ2-3, with 9 nucleotides matching TRBD1. In DNA form, the CDR3 reads TGTGCCAGCAGCGGCCGGGACAGGGTTACAGATACGCAGTATTTT. Encoded protein: CASSGRDRVTDTQYF.